This T cell receptor (beta chain) was observed in a study of T-cell memory formation after mild COVID-19. Study-wide background: TCR clustering was largely donor specific.

Germline lookup yields CDR1 SGHNT and CDR2 YYREEE (reference sequence). Trimming cost V 2 bases and J 0 bases, with 10 bases left between them. This CDR3 contains 15 residues. TCRdb analysed the 5' RACE reads with MiXCR anew, one entry per CDR3 protein. The sample includes 550,000 to 700,000 distinct CDR3 sequences, over 15% of them seen just once. Study observations and caveats: CD4/CD8 balance characterized clones contracting day 15 to 85, and CD4+ skew characterized later expanders. CD4+ contracting clones were found mainly in CM and EM, and CD8+ ones in EMRA.

Comment on this clonotype: What it binds is unknown.

Sequences were obtained from PBMCs or a T cell subset sorted from them (not recorded which). The TCR originated in an adult woman who had mild COVID-19 (a few samples of this study predate the infection). Cell type and time point are not known. V is TRBV5-4 and J is TRBJ2-3, with D perhaps matching TRBD1 (6 bases). The CDR3 DNA is TGTGCCAGCAGCTTCCAGGGGTCTAGCACAGATACGCAGTATTTT. Protein sequence: CASSFQGSSTDTQYF. The whole variable domain, remainder taken from reference TRBV5-4 and TRBJ2-3, is ETGVTQSPTHLIKTRGQQVTLRCSSQSGHNTVSWYQQALGQGPQFIFQYYREEENGRGNFPPRFSGLQFPNYSSELNVNALELDDSALYLCASSFQGSSTDTQYFGPGTRLTVL.